The source of this T cell receptor beta chain is a study of CD4 T cells in relation to SARS-CoV-2 and coronaviruses. Germline V gene sequence: CDR1 MNHEY, CDR2 SMNVEV (reference sequence). The CDR3 runs 13 residues. Germline trimming cut 5 bases from V and 7 bases from J; bases unmatched to any gene: 4. Before the COVID-19 pandemic, during about 2010-2018, CD4+ T cells were taken from unexposed donors. The cells were cultured for roughly 11 days before CD4+ T cells were isolated. Produced via immunoSEQ multiplex PCR; TCRdb's table is partial and in-frame only. The data show about 25,000 clones, about 84% seen once. In its sample, this clone was seen once. Its antigen is still unknown.

The chain combines TRBV27 with TRBJ1-5; 8 positions agree with TRBD1. Sequenced sample: CD4+ T cells from PBMCs, cultured in vitro. This TCR came from a human donor in good health. DNA of the CDR3: TGTGCCAGCAGTCAGACAGGGGACCAGCCCCAGCATTTT. Its protein is CASSQTGDQPQHF.